Below, 19 T cell receptor beta chains from the same sample are listed, as sequenced in a study of blood T cell repertoires in COVID-19. Produced via immunoSEQ multiplex PCR; TCRdb's table is partial and in-frame only. The sample lists 300,000 to 400,000 clones, approximately 86% occurring once. The sequencing input was PBMCs or T cells enriched from blood (not recorded which). Receptor source: a woman in her thirties or forties with acute COVID-19.

The chain recombines TRBV5-5 with TRBJ2-7; a weak D match, TRBD1 (6 bases). Germline lookup yields CDR1 SGHKS and CDR2 YYEKEE (reference sequence). The V end was cut by 2 bases, the J end by 7 bases, with 31 bases between. The CDR3 length is 19 residues. The CDR3 region has the DNA TGTGCCAGCAGCTTTCGATCTGAGAAACCCGACAGGCTACCGTATGAGCAGTACTTC. Its protein is CASSFRSEKPDRLPYEQYF.

The V call is TRBV5-4, the J call TRBJ2-1; unclear D gene. CDR3 length: 11 residues. V lost 2 bases and J 10 bases, leaving 7 bases between the germline ends. The germline V gene encodes CDR1 SGHNT and CDR2 YYREEE (reference sequence). The chain's CDR3 is CASSLEEEQFF. Written as DNA, the CDR3 is TGTGCCAGCAGCTTAGAGGAGGAGCAGTTCTTC.

This chain links TRBV4-1 with TRBJ2-2, with 8 bases aligning to TRBD1. CDR1 MGHRA and CDR2 YSYEKL come from the germline V gene. This CDR3 is built from 16 residues. V was pared by 4 bases and J by 1 base, with 5 bases of the junction left unmatched. DNA for the CDR3: TGCGCCAGCAGCCGCGGACAGGGAGTGAACACCGGGGAGCTGTTTTTT. Its translation is CASSRGQGVNTGELFF.

The rearrangement links TRBV30 to TRBJ1-2; TRBD1 matches 11 bases. The trim removed 2 bases at V and 6 bases at J, leaving 11 bases unmatched. From germline, CDR1 is GTSNPN and CDR2 SVGIG (reference sequence). There are 16 residues in the CDR3. CDR3 region: CAWSRPLLGQGDGYTF. The CDR3 DNA follows: TGTGCCTGGAGTCGTCCTCTCCTGGGACAGGGGGATGGCTACACCTTC. The complete variable domain, with remaining parts taken from reference TRBV30 and TRBJ1-2, reads SQTIHQWPATLVQPVGSPLSLECTVEGTSNPNLYWYRQAAGRGLQLLFYSVGIGQISSEVPQNLSASRPQDRQFILSSKKLLLSDSGFYLCAWSRPLLGQGDGYTFGSGTRLTVV.

V usage is TRBV29-1 and J usage is TRBJ1-3, with D unclear. V shed 4 bases and J shed 0 bases, with 7 bases lying between them. Germline lookup yields CDR1 SQVTM and CDR2 ANQGSEA. CDR3 length equals 13 residues. The CDR3 spells CSVGSSSGNTIYF. The CDR3 DNA sequence: TGCAGCGTTGGGTCCAGCTCTGGAAACACCATATATTTT.

The chain combines TRBV6-6 with TRBJ2-7, with a possible D match to TRBD2 (5 bases). Germline V CDR1 and CDR2: MNHNY, SVGAGI (reference sequence). The CDR3 consists of 13 residues. Trimming cost V 2 bases and J 3 bases, with 8 bases left between them. The CDR3 DNA is TGTGCCAGCAGTTACGAGGGTAGCTACGAGCAGTACTTC. Protein product: CASSYEGSYEQYF.

The chain links TRBV5-6 to TRBJ1-1, with TRBD1 identical over 9 bases. Germline V CDR1 and CDR2: SGHDT, YYEEEE. V trimming: 3 bases; J trimming: 0 bases; junction bases outside the gene matches: 6. The CDR3 extends over 16 amino acids. The CDR3 sequence: CASSYLDRGMNTEAFF. CDR3 in DNA: TGTGCCAGCAGCTACCTGGACAGGGGCATGAACACTGAAGCTTTCTTT.

DNA for the CDR3: TGTGCCAGCAGCCCGCCCCAGGGGGCTCGTTATGGCTACACCTTC. Its protein is CASSPPQGARYGYTF. J is TRBJ1-2 and V is TRBV7-6; 8 bases match TRBD1. The germline gives CDR1 SGHVS, CDR2 FNYEAQ. This CDR3 spans 15 amino acids. V was pared by 5 bases and J by 5 bases, with 10 bases of the junction left unmatched.

The chain carries TRBV7-2 and TRBJ2-5; 10 bases align to TRBD1. The ends lost 8 bases at V and 8 bases at J; junction bases unmatched: 14. This CDR3 is built from 15 residues. The V gene's germline CDR1 is SGHTA and CDR2 FQGNSA. CDR3 coding DNA: TGTGCCAGCGAACCATGGACAGGGGGGATTTCTACCCAGTACTTC. Its protein is CASEPWTGGISTQYF.

The chain carries TRBV4-3 and TRBJ1-2, with D hard to call. The V end was cut by 0 bases, the J end by 7 bases, with 12 bases between. The CDR3 has 14 residues. The germline CDR1 and CDR2 sequences are LGHNA and YSLEER. CDR3 nucleotides: TGCGCCAGCAGCCAAGATAGGGAGGTGGGTGGCTACACCTTC. Amino acids: CASSQDREVGGYTF.

The chain uses TRBV4-1 and TRBJ2-7; possible D gene TRBD1, 6 bases. With 1 base removed from V and 5 bases from J, the gap between germline ends came to 15 bases. The CDR3 has 15 residues. Germline CDR1 MGHRA, CDR2 YSYEKL. CDR3 nucleotides: TGCGCCAGCAGCCAAGGGGTGCAACAGGGCCACGAGCAGTACTTC. It encodes CASSQGVQQGHEQYF.

The CDR3 sequence is CASSPAAGPRDEQYF. The CDR3 bases are TGCGCCAGCAGCCCGGCAGCCGGTCCTCGGGACGAGCAGTACTTC. This chain connects TRBV4-3 to TRBJ2-7; no clear D. V dropped 4 bases and J dropped 5 bases, with 18 bases sitting between them. This CDR3 has 15 residues. Germline V lookup: CDR1 LGHNA, CDR2 YSLEER.

The chain has TRBV7-6 and TRBJ1-3; D is perhaps TRBD1 (5 bases). CDR1 is SGHVS and CDR2 is FNYEAQ in the germline V gene. With 7 bases removed from V and 2 bases from J, the gap between germline ends came to 21 bases. CDR3 size: 17 residues. CDR3 bases: TGTGCCAGCACAGGACATCCGACGAAGAAAACTGGAAACACCATATATTTT. Its translation: CASTGHPTKKTGNTIYF.

The chain couples TRBV7-9 to TRBJ2-2; 11 bases map to TRBD2. CDR1 and CDR2 (germline): SEHNR, FQNEAQ (reference sequence). V was pared by 5 bases and J by 7 bases, with 9 bases of the junction left unmatched. CDR3 length: 16 amino acids. Written as DNA, the CDR3 is TGTGCCAGCAGCCTTCTAGCGGGAGGCCCCGGCGGGGAGCTGTTTTTT. It yields the protein CASSLLAGGPGGELFF.

This chain uses TRBV19 with TRBJ2-5; 13 bases align to TRBD2. The length of the CDR3 is 17 residues. Losses at the gene ends were 0 bases for V and 2 bases for J; bases not matched to a gene: 3. From germline, CDR1 is LNHDA and CDR2 SQIVND (reference sequence). The CDR3 DNA reads TGTGCCAGTAGTATAGATCGACTAGCGGGAGGACAAGAGACCCAGTACTTC. Translated: CASSIDRLAGGQETQYF.

V usage is TRBV25-1 and J usage is TRBJ2-7; TRBD1 matches 7 bases. Germline V gene data show CDR1 as MGHDK and CDR2 as SYGVNS. The CDR3 sequence is 13 residues long. The ends lost 8 bases at V and 3 bases at J; junction bases unmatched: 7. This CDR3 is CASRGTENYEQYF. The CDR3 nucleotides read TGTGCCAGCCGAGGGACAGAAAACTACGAGCAGTACTTC.

This rearrangement joins TRBV7-2 to TRBJ2-3; 7 bases match TRBD1. The V and J ends lost 1 base and 1 base, in that order; junction bases with no gene match: 5. The CDR3 has 16 amino acids. Germline loops: CDR1 SGHTA, CDR2 FQGNSA. The chain's CDR3 is CASSLVTGARTDTQYF. The CDR3 DNA follows: TGTGCCAGCAGCTTAGTCACAGGGGCCCGCACAGATACGCAGTATTTT.

The chain links TRBV28 to TRBJ1-2; TRBD1 might be the D (6 bases). CDR1 is MDHEN and CDR2 is SYDVKM in the germline V gene. The V end lost 5 bases, the J end lost 4 bases, and 14 bases lay between the germline ends. This CDR3 has 14 amino acids. The CDR3 coding sequence is TGTGCCAGCAGTCCCCCGACAGGCCGCTATGGCTACACCTTC. This translates into CASSPPTGRYGYTF.

This chain links TRBV15 with TRBJ1-4, with D possibly being TRBD1 (5 bases). There are 16 residues in the CDR3. The V end lost 1 base, the J end lost 5 bases, and 14 bases lay between the germline ends. Germline CDR1 reads LNHNV; CDR2 reads YYDKDF (reference sequence). DNA of the CDR3: TGTGCCACCAGCAGAGGAGTAACAGGCCCGAATGAAAAACTGTTTTTT. Translated, it gives CATSRGVTGPNEKLFF.